The present entry profiles one TCR beta chain with its context. The sample is drawn from a study of blood T cell repertoires in COVID-19. Study in general: T cells, B-cell-depleted T cells, or PBMCs supplied cDNA or gDNA.

Method: immunoSEQ multiplex PCR; TCRdb's copy keeps in-frame clones and lacks some. The top ten clones hold 3.5% to 5.5% of a sample with over 100,000 clones, roughly nine tenths of them seen once. Material for sequencing was peripheral blood. This clonotype was obtained from a man aged 35-49 years with acute or convalescent COVID-19.

In DNA, the CDR3 is TGTGCCAGCAGTGCGACTAGGACAGATACGCAGTATTTT. Encoded protein: CASSATRTDTQYF. The chain recombines TRBV27 with TRBJ2-3; D is perhaps TRBD2 (6 bases). The germline V gene has CDR1 MNHEY and CDR2 SMNVEV (reference sequence). The CDR3 has 13 amino acids. The V end was cut by 5 bases, the J end by 3 bases, with 9 bases between.